These 28 T cell receptor beta chains share one sample of origin, sequenced in a study of T cells in Graves' hyperthyroidism and ophthalmopathy. There were TCR beta CDR3 regions amplified from RNA transcripts. Primed by the HTBI set, a first-round RT-PCR was run on the TCR CDR3. TCRdb re-called the multiplex PCR reads with MiXCR, one entry per CDR3 protein. This repertoire shows some 600,000 distinct CDR3 sequences, 35% to 55% found once; its top ten account for 8.2%. The specimen sequenced was peripheral blood or thyroid tissue (not recorded which). These receptors originate from a woman between 18 and 29 years old with Graves' hyperthyroidism.

The sample holds a few counts of this clonotype. A much larger clone lies one base from this, so it may be a read error. The chain couples TRBV2 to TRBJ1-6; D uncertain. V lost 8 bases, J lost 11 bases, and 4 bases lay in between. This CDR3 comprises 9 residues. CDR1 is SNHLY and CDR2 is FYNNEI in the germline V gene. DNA for the CDR3: TGTGCCAGCTATCCACCCCTCCACTTT. It is translated as CASYPPLHF.

This clonotype was seen once. The rearrangement links TRBV5-8 to TRBJ2-7, with 14 bases that match TRBD2. J was trimmed by 4 bases and V by 5 bases; bases with no gene match: 5. Germline values: CDR1 SGHTS, CDR2 YDEGEE. This CDR3 is built from 15 residues. The CDR3 bases are TGTGCCAGCAGAAGGAGACTAGCGGGAGGGTACGAGCAGTACTTC. Translation: CASRRRLAGGYEQYF.

This clonotype was seen many times. The rearrangement joins TRBV2 to TRBJ1-5; no reliable D call. The CDR3 totals 14 residues. V was shortened by 1 base and J by 2 bases, with 6 bases between the two germline ends. Germline V gives CDR1 SNHLY, CDR2 FYNNEI. Written as DNA, the CDR3 is TGTGCCAGCAGTGAAGAGGCAGGCAATCAGCCCCAGCATTTT. Its protein is CASSEEAGNQPQHF.

The chain links TRBV7-8 to TRBJ2-5; 11 bases are shared with TRBD2. The germline gives CDR1 SGHVS, CDR2 FQNEAQ. The CDR3 sequence is 16 residues long. Unmatched junction bases numbered 9, after V lost 5 bases and J lost 4 bases. As DNA, the CDR3 is TGTGCCAGCAGCCTGAACCCCGGACTAGCGGGAGAGACCCAGTACTTC. Translation gives CASSLNPGLAGETQYF.

V usage is TRBV19 and J usage is TRBJ2-7; D remains unclear. Germline V gives CDR1 LNHDA, CDR2 SQIVND (reference sequence). Trimming removed 9 bases at V and 9 bases at J, with 27 bases between. The CDR3 sequence is 15 residues long. For the CDR3, the DNA is TGTGCCAGCAAAGACCTTGGGAAATCGCAGAACGGGCAGTACTTC. Its protein product is CASKDLGKSQNGQYF.

This clonotype occurred many times. The chain combines TRBV2 with TRBJ1-2; D is undetermined. V was trimmed by 4 bases and J by 2 bases, leaving 8 bases between them. The CDR3 consists of 13 residues. The germline gives CDR1 SNHLY, CDR2 FYNNEI. As DNA, the CDR3 is TGTGCCAGCAGTGGTGGCAGGAACTATGGCTACACCTTC. Translation: CASSGGRNYGYTF.

The chain uses TRBV24-1 and TRBJ2-2, with 7 positions matching TRBD1. Trimming took 7 bases from V and 3 from J; bases not matched to a gene: 1. The CDR3 has 13 amino acids. Germline assignment: CDR1 KGHDR and CDR2 SFDVKD. CDR3 nucleotides: TGTGCCACCAGAGGACAGGACACCGGGGAGCTGTTTTTT. It is translated as CATRGQDTGELFF.

Note on this clonotype: With a much larger clone just one base away, this may be a read error. The chain combines TRBV2 with TRBJ1-1; 7 nucleotides match TRBD1. This CDR3 is built from 11 residues. The trim removed 6 bases at V and 8 bases at J, leaving 3 bases unmatched. Germline V CDR1 and CDR2: SNHLY, FYNNEI. The CDR3 sequence: CASRVTGEAFF. CDR3 in DNA: TGTGCCAGCAGGGTGACAGGGGAAGCTTTCTTT.

The gene calls are TRBV2 and TRBJ1-2; D unclear. The V end lost 4 bases, the J end lost 1 base, and 16 bases lay between the germline ends. This CDR3 comprises 16 residues. CDR1 and CDR2 from the germline V gene are SNHLY and FYNNEI. The chain's CDR3 is CASSARQTIINYGYTF. The CDR3, as DNA: TGTGCCAGCAGTGCTAGGCAGACCATTATTAACTATGGCTACACCTTC.

V and J are TRBV7-2 and TRBJ1-6; possibly TRBD1 for D (5 bases). With 3 bases removed from V and 11 bases from J, the gap between germline ends came to 20 bases. Germline CDR1 reads SGHTA; CDR2 reads FQGNSA. CDR3 length: 16 amino acids. Here the CDR3 reads CASSFRDFWDPAPLHF. The CDR3 coding sequence is TGTGCCAGCAGCTTCCGAGATTTCTGGGACCCGGCACCCCTCCACTTT.

This chain uses TRBV15 with TRBJ2-6; TRBD1 might be the D (6 bases). V was pared by 4 bases and J by 5 bases, with 12 bases between. CDR1 is LNHNV, CDR2 YYDKDF, per germline (reference sequence). This CDR3 comprises 15 residues. The CDR3 DNA reads TGTGCCACCAGCAATACAGGGAGCCGGGCCAACGTCCTGACTTTC. It codes for CATSNTGSRANVLTF.

This chain connects TRBV24-1 to TRBJ1-5; D unclear. Germline V gene sequence: CDR1 KGHDR, CDR2 SFDVKD. Trimming shortened V by 11 bases and J by 2 bases, and 15 bases separated the two germline ends. The CDR3 is 14 amino acids. This chain's CDR3 is CASSQSDRNQPQHF. The CDR3 coding sequence is TGTGCCAGCAGCCAATCGGACCGCAATCAGCCCCAGCATTTT.

This clonotype was counted once. This may stem from a read error, because a much larger clone lies one nucleotide away. V gene TRBV29-1 combines with J gene TRBJ1-2; TRBD1 matches 7 bases. CDR1 is SQVTM, CDR2 ANQGSEA, per germline. J lost 6 bases, V lost 4 bases, and 8 bases had no gene match. CDR3 length: 13 residues. The CDR3 DNA reads as TGCAGCGTTGCAATGAGAGGGGGCAATGGCTACACCTTC. As protein: CSVAMRGGNGYTF.

The sample holds a few counts of this clonotype. CDR3 loop: CASSLARFYGYTF. The CDR3 DNA reads TGTGCCAGCAGCTTAGCGAGGTTCTATGGCTACACCTTC. The rearrangement uses TRBV7-2 and TRBJ1-2, with D hard to call. The CDR3 consists of 13 residues. V lost 0 bases to trimming and J lost 4 bases, with 6 bases between them. Germline V gene lookup returns CDR1 SGHTA and CDR2 FQGNSA.

The V call is TRBV29-1, the J call TRBJ2-7; no firm D call. Trimming pared 1 base from V and 0 bases from J, leaving 10 bases between. CDR3 length equals 14 residues. Germline V gene data show CDR1 as SQVTM and CDR2 as ANQGSEA. The CDR3 region is CSVEVVVGSYEQYF. CDR3 coding DNA: TGCAGCGTTGAAGTTGTGGTAGGCTCCTACGAGCAGTACTTC.

This clonotype was recorded at least ten times. The chain carries TRBV24-1 and TRBJ1-5; 10 nucleotides agree with TRBD1. This CDR3 comprises 17 residues. V was clipped by 3 bases and J by 1 base; unmatched bases: 5. The germline CDR1 and CDR2 sequences are KGHDR and SFDVKD. Here the CDR3 reads CATSDVDRGLSNQPQHF. CDR3 in DNA: TGTGCCACCAGTGATGTTGACAGGGGGCTAAGCAATCAGCCCCAGCATTTT.

Comments on this clonotype: Germline and junction disagree at one end, which may indicate a read error. The V call is TRBV5-1, the J call TRBJ1-1; possibly TRBD1 for D (5 bases). CDR3 length: 14 residues. Germline V gene data show CDR1 as SGHRS and CDR2 as YFSETQ. As DNA, the CDR3 is TGCACCAGCCAGCGGGGGACGATGAACACTGAAGCTTTCTTT. Amino acid sequence: CTSQRGTMNTEAFF.

This clonotype came up a few times. The J gene is TRBJ2-7, the V gene TRBV7-9; D is undetermined. The V end was cut by 5 bases, the J end by 2 bases, with 10 bases between. Per germline, CDR1 SEHNR and CDR2 FQNEAQ (reference sequence). This CDR3 contains 13 residues. CDR3 loop: CASSQVATYEQYF. CDR3 coding DNA: TGTGCCAGCAGCCAAGTAGCCACCTACGAGCAGTACTTC.

This chain joins TRBV9 and TRBJ2-5; 8 bases align to TRBD2. The V and J ends lost 0 bases and 3 bases, in that order; junction bases with no gene match: 7. Germline values: CDR1 SGDLS, CDR2 YYNGEE. The CDR3 spans 16 residues. In nucleotides, the CDR3 is TGTGCCAGCAGCGTAGGGATTAGCGGGACAAAAGAGACCCAGTACTTC. This sequence encodes CASSVGISGTKETQYF.

V gene TRBV20-1 combines with J gene TRBJ1-4; D is perhaps TRBD1 (6 bases). This CDR3 region has 14 residues. The V and J ends lost 0 bases and 10 bases respectively, with 15 bases between them. Germline V gene sequence: CDR1 DFQATT, CDR2 SNEGSKA (reference sequence). CDR3 in amino acids: CSAREAAGDGKLFF. The CDR3 DNA is TGCAGTGCTAGAGAGGCAGCAGGGGACGGAAAACTGTTTTTT.

The chain uses TRBV11-2 and TRBJ1-2, with D perhaps TRBD1 (6 bases). Germline assignment: CDR1 SGHAT and CDR2 FQNNGV. CDR3 length equals 14 residues. Trimming shortened V by 5 bases and J by 5 bases, and 15 bases separated the two germline ends. The CDR3 DNA follows: TGTGCCAGCAGCCTCGGGGGCGCTGATTATGGCTACACCTTC. Protein product: CASSLGGADYGYTF.

V gene TRBV7-6 combines with J gene TRBJ1-5, with D possibly matching TRBD1 (6 bases). Trimming removed 1 base at V and 2 bases at J, with 12 bases between. This CDR3 is 16 amino acids long. CDR1 and CDR2 (germline): SGHVS, FNYEAQ. The CDR3 protein is CASSLGGPYGNQPQHF. CDR3 in DNA: TGTGCCAGCAGCTTAGGGGGGCCTTATGGCAATCAGCCCCAGCATTTT. Looking up the rest from reference TRBV7-6 and TRBJ1-5 gives the full variable domain: GAGVSQSPRYKVTKRGQDVALRCDPISGHVSLYWYRQALGQGPEFLTYFNYEAQQDKSGLPNDRFSAERPEGSISTLTIQRTEQRDSAMYRCASSLGGPYGNQPQHFGDGTRLSIL.

The genes are TRBV7-7 and TRBJ2-5; D gene unclear. V was clipped by 11 bases and J by 5 bases, with 15 bases between them. CDR1 is SSHAT, CDR2 FNYEAQ, per germline (reference sequence). The CDR3 covers 12 residues. As DNA, the CDR3 is TGTGCCTCGCGGAGTGTGGAGGAGACCCAGTACTTC. It codes for CASRSVEETQYF.

The genes are TRBV5-6 and TRBJ1-3; D perhaps matches TRBD1 (5 bases). CDR1 is SGHDT and CDR2 is YYEEEE in the germline V gene. V was trimmed by 5 bases and J by 2 bases, leaving 11 bases between them. This CDR3 has 14 amino acids. CDR3 nucleotide sequence: TGTGCCAGCAGAGCCTGGGACGCTGGAAACACCATATATTTT. As protein: CASRAWDAGNTIYF.

Worth noting for this clonotype: The junction does not match germline at one end; this may be a read error. The gene calls are TRBV10-3 and TRBJ2-2; perhaps D is TRBD1 or TRBD2 (5 bases each). Germline CDR1 is ENHRY and CDR2 is SYGVKD. There are 14 residues in the CDR3. The CDR3: CATSDQGHTGELFF. DNA for the CDR3: TGTGCCACCAGTGATCAGGGACACACCGGGGAGCTGTTTTTT.

With regard to this clonotype: A clone one base away is much larger, so this may be a read error. V usage is TRBV25-1 and J usage is TRBJ1-1; D is perhaps TRBD1 (5 bases). The CDR3 sequence is 13 residues long. Per the germline V gene, CDR1 is MGHDK and CDR2 is SYGVNS. Trimming removed 6 bases at V and 3 bases at J, with 11 bases between. CDR3 coding DNA: TGTGCCAGCAGGTCAGGGCCGGACACTGAAGCTTTCTTT. Protein product: CASRSGPDTEAFF.

The genes are TRBV25-1 and TRBJ1-5; no clear D. Germline assignment: CDR1 MGHDK and CDR2 SYGVNS. V dropped 6 bases and J dropped 5 bases, with 17 bases sitting between them. The CDR3 spans 15 residues. CDR3 nucleotide sequence: TGTGCCAGCAGGGATAGAGGACGCGTAGATCAGCCCCAGCATTTT. It yields the protein CASRDRGRVDQPQHF.

Only a few counts were recorded for this clonotype. CDR3 residues: CATSYTDTQYF. The DNA of the CDR3 is TGTGCCACCAGCTACACAGATACGCAGTATTTT. This chain connects TRBV15 to TRBJ2-3; no definite D call. The CDR3 contains 11 residues. Trimming took 5 bases from V and 2 from J, leaving 2 bases between them. CDR1 and CDR2 from the germline V gene are LNHNV and YYDKDF (reference sequence).